This TCR beta chain is from a study of cytomegalovirus exposure and HLA in healthy donors. The CDR3 runs 16 residues. Germline loops: CDR1 SGHDT, CDR2 YYEEEE. Trimming removed 6 bases from V and 0 bases from J, with 18 bases in between. PCR employed 60 Vbeta and 13 Jbeta primers. Using immunoSEQ multiplex PCR, the repertoire was profiled, and TCRdb retains in-frame clones only, with some absent. Altogether fewer than 200,000 clones are present, over 60% being singletons, with the ten largest covering about 2.7%. Only one count was recorded for this clone. This receptor was taken from a woman under 40 in good health and CMV-seronegative. The sequenced material came from PBMCs. V gene TRBV5-6 combines with J gene TRBJ2-5, with TRBD1 as a possible D gene (5 bases). CDR3 nucleotides: TGTGCCAGCACCCCCCAACGCAGGGTGTACCAAGAGACCCAGTACTTC. It yields the protein CASTPQRRVYQETQYF.